The next 27 T cell receptor beta chains were all read from a single sample in a study of shared clonotypes between healthy human individuals. The method was immunoSEQ multiplex PCR; TCRdb's version includes in-frame clones alone and lacks a portion of them. The table lists roughly 510,000 clones, 60% to 80% of them singletons. Specimen: PBMCs. Every receptor here comes from a woman between 35 and 50 years old in good health. Some clones in this sample may be carry-over from other donors' samples.

This clone was seen ten or more times. The rearrangement links TRBV7-2 to TRBJ2-3, with no clear D. V was cut by 5 bases and J by 4 bases, with 7 bases left in between. Germline CDR1 is SGHTA and CDR2 is FQGNSA. This CDR3 has 12 amino acids. CDR3 in DNA: TGTGCCAGCAGCACCCTAGCAGATACGCAGTATTTT. It is translated as CASSTLADTQYF.

This chain connects TRBV4-1 to TRBJ2-3; D is unclear. V shed 0 bases and J shed 2 bases, with 6 bases lying between them. Germline lookup yields CDR1 MGHRA and CDR2 YSYEKL. The CDR3 is made up of 14 amino acids. The CDR3 here is CASSQDWATDTQYF. The CDR3 DNA is TGCGCCAGCAGCCAAGATTGGGCCACAGATACGCAGTATTTT.

V is TRBV10-2 and J is TRBJ2-5; 10 nucleotides align to TRBD2. J was trimmed by 5 bases and V by 0 bases; bases with no gene match: 6. The CDR3 spans 16 residues. Per the germline V gene, CDR1 is WSHSY and CDR2 is SAAADI. Here the CDR3 reads CASSESKAGGLETQYF. The CDR3 nucleotides are TGCGCCAGCAGTGAGTCGAAAGCGGGAGGGCTGGAGACCCAGTACTTC.

The J gene is TRBJ1-4, the V gene TRBV5-1; D may be TRBD1 (6 bases). V dropped 6 bases and J dropped 8 bases, with 14 bases sitting between them. The CDR3 runs 13 residues. Germline V gene sequence: CDR1 SGHRS, CDR2 YFSETQ. As DNA, the CDR3 is TGCGCCAGCACTACGGGGGCCGAAGAAAAACTGTTTTTT. It is translated as CASTTGAEEKLFF.

The chain couples TRBV6-1 to TRBJ1-4; TRBD1 is a possible D gene (5 bases). The CDR3 covers 16 residues. The germline V gene encodes CDR1 MNHNS and CDR2 SASEGT. Trimming cost V 0 bases and J 7 bases, with 15 bases left between them. CDR3 protein: CASSEASLRRGEKLFF. DNA of the CDR3: TGTGCCAGCAGTGAAGCGTCATTAAGGAGGGGTGAAAAACTGTTTTTT.

CDR3 amino acids: CASSWGTADTQYF. DNA for the CDR3: TGTGCCAGCAGCTGGGGCACGGCAGATACGCAGTATTTT. This chain joins TRBV5-6 and TRBJ2-3, with D possibly being TRBD1 (5 bases). The CDR3 covers 13 residues. Germline V lookup: CDR1 SGHDT, CDR2 YYEEEE. V lost 3 bases to trimming and J lost 4 bases, with 9 bases between them.

This sequence joins TRBV5-1 and TRBJ2-7, with D perhaps TRBD2 (7 bases). The germline gives CDR1 SGHRS, CDR2 YFSETQ. V dropped 2 bases and J dropped 0 bases, with 12 bases sitting between them. The CDR3 is made up of 15 amino acids. CDR3 nucleotide sequence: TGCGCCAGCAGCTTAGGGGGGAGGGCCTCCTACGAGCAGTACTTC. As protein: CASSLGGRASYEQYF. Variable domain in full (rest from reference TRBV5-1 and TRBJ2-7): KAGVTQTPRYLIKTRGQQVTLSCSPISGHRSVSWYQQTPGQGLQFLFEYFSETQRNKGNFPGRFSGRQFSNSRSEMNVSTLELGDSALYLCASSLGGRASYEQYFGPGTRLTVT.

CDR3 nucleotide sequence: TGTGCCAGCAGCCTTGATAGGGAAGAGACCCAGTACTTC. Translation: CASSLDREETQYF. The chain recombines TRBV11-3 with TRBJ2-5; D is uncertain. The CDR3 loop spans 13 amino acids. The germline CDR1 and CDR2 sequences are SGHNT and YENEEA. Trimming took 5 bases from V and 3 from J, leaving 10 bases between them.

The gene calls are TRBV7-9 and TRBJ2-3; D might be TRBD1 (5 bases). Trimming pared 2 bases from V and 0 bases from J, leaving 12 bases between. The CDR3 consists of 16 residues. Germline V gene data show CDR1 as SEHNR and CDR2 as FQNEAQ (reference sequence). The CDR3 here is CASSLTGAASTDTQYF. The CDR3 DNA reads as TGTGCCAGCAGCTTAACTGGGGCCGCTAGCACAGATACGCAGTATTTT.

The rearrangement links TRBV15 to TRBJ1-5, with 9 bases that match TRBD1. After removal of 5 bases from V and 4 bases from J, the junction contained 12 bases not matched to a gene. The CDR3 is made up of 17 amino acids. Germline V CDR1 and CDR2: LNHNV, YYDKDF (reference sequence). In nucleotides, the CDR3 is TGTGCCACCAGCGAGGGGTTACAGGGGGCGAAAAATCAGCCCCAGCATTTT. This sequence encodes CATSEGLQGAKNQPQHF. The full variable domain, with the rest looked up from reference TRBV15 and TRBJ1-5, is DAMVIQNPRYQVTQFGKPVTLSCSQTLNHNVMYWYQQKSSQAPKLLFHYYDKDFNNEADTPDNFQSRRPNTSFCFLDIRSPGLGDTAMYLCATSEGLQGAKNQPQHFGDGTRLSIL.

This clone was detected only once. The rearrangement joins TRBV30 to TRBJ2-7; 8 positions match TRBD1. CDR3 length: 12 amino acids. Losses at the gene ends were 5 bases for V and 5 bases for J; bases not matched to a gene: 5. Germline V CDR1 and CDR2: GTSNPN, SVGIG (reference sequence). The CDR3 DNA follows: TGTGCCTGGGGCCCAGGGGGCGACGAGCAGTACTTC. This sequence encodes CAWGPGGDEQYF.

A few counts support this clone. The chain is built from TRBV7-8 and TRBJ1-5, with D unclear. V was cut by 1 base and J by 2 bases, with 12 bases left in between. The V gene's germline CDR1 is SGHVS and CDR2 FQNEAQ. The CDR3 loop spans 16 amino acids. The CDR3 DNA sequence: TGTGCCAGCAGCTTAGAGAGAGGGCTTGGCAATCAGCCCCAGCATTTT. Protein sequence: CASSLERGLGNQPQHF. The variable domain in full, with the rest retrieved from reference TRBV7-8 and TRBJ1-5, is GAGVSQSPRYKVAKRGQDVALRCDPISGHVSLFWYQQALGQGPEFLTYFQNEAQLDKSGLPSDRFFAERPEGSVSTLKIQRTQQEDSAVYLCASSLERGLGNQPQHFGDGTRLSIL.

Comments on this clone: The same CDR3 also results from other DNA sequences found in this sample. The gene calls are TRBV10-3 and TRBJ2-1; D is uncertain. CDR1 ENHRY and CDR2 SYGVKD come from the germline V gene. V was cut by 0 bases and J by 3 bases, with 0 bases left in between. The CDR3 totals 12 residues. DNA of the CDR3: TGTGCCATCAGTGAGTCCTACAATGAGCAGTTCTTC. Protein product: CAISESYNEQFF.

The rearrangement uses TRBV19 and TRBJ1-1, with TRBD1 identical over 7 bases. This CDR3 comprises 16 residues. Trimming cost V 8 bases and J 0 bases; bases outside gene matches: 12. CDR1 is LNHDA and CDR2 is SQIVND in the germline V gene (reference sequence). CDR3 nucleotides: TGTGCCAGTTTTCCGGGACAGAGACTCATGAACACTGAAGCTTTCTTT. This encodes CASFPGQRLMNTEAFF.

The CDR3 spells CASIWEPPGEQFF. For the CDR3, the DNA is TGTGCCAGCATATGGGAACCGCCTGGTGAGCAGTTCTTC. J is TRBJ2-1 and V is TRBV2; unclear D gene. Trimming took 7 bases from V and 9 from J, leaving 16 bases between them. Germline lookup yields CDR1 SNHLY and CDR2 FYNNEI. This CDR3 has 13 residues.

This chain connects TRBV5-4 to TRBJ2-7; 8 bases fit TRBD2. Trimming took 5 bases from V and 0 from J; bases not matched to a gene: 4. Germline loops: CDR1 SGHNT, CDR2 YYREEE (reference sequence). The CDR3 contains 14 residues. The CDR3, as DNA: TGTGCCAGCAGGACCGGGACTAGCTCCTACGAGCAGTACTTC. Translation gives CASRTGTSSYEQYF.

On this clone: Other DNA sequences within the sample encode an identical CDR3. The CDR3 nucleotides read TGTGCCAGCAGTGGCGGCAGCACAGATACGCAGTATTTT. The encoded protein is CASSGGSTDTQYF. The chain combines TRBV6-6 with TRBJ2-3, with D uncertain. V lost 5 bases and J lost 0, with 6 bases in between. This CDR3 comprises 13 residues. CDR1 is MNHNY and CDR2 is SVGAGI in the germline V gene (reference sequence).

The chain carries TRBV5-1 and TRBJ1-1; possible D gene TRBD1, 6 bases. Germline CDR1 reads SGHRS; CDR2 reads YFSETQ. V shed 0 bases and J shed 2 bases, with 8 bases lying between them. The CDR3 length is 14 residues. In DNA form, the CDR3 reads TGCGCCAGCAGCTTGGGACAGGCCAACACTGAAGCTTTCTTT. Translating it yields CASSLGQANTEAFF.

This clone has more than one count but fewer than ten. The J gene is TRBJ1-3, the V gene TRBV28; D perhaps matches TRBD1 (6 bases). Looked up from germline, CDR1 is MDHEN and CDR2 is SYDVKM. The CDR3 loop spans 16 amino acids. The V end lost 5 bases, the J end lost 4 bases, and 18 bases lay between the germline ends. CDR3 residues: CASSPQGQVYGNTIYF. CDR3 DNA sequence: TGTGCCAGCAGTCCACAGGGACAAGTGTACGGAAACACCATATATTTT.

V is TRBV27 and J is TRBJ2-1, with 8 bases matching TRBD2. The CDR3 length is 15 residues. The germline V gene encodes CDR1 MNHEY and CDR2 SMNVEV (reference sequence). V was pared by 6 bases and J by 4 bases, with 8 bases of the junction left unmatched. In DNA, the CDR3 is TGTGCCAGCAGCCGAGCGGGAGAAAGGTACAATGAGCAGTTCTTC. This codes for CASSRAGERYNEQFF.

The J gene is TRBJ2-5, the V gene TRBV5-4; D is undetermined. Germline CDR1 SGHNT, CDR2 YYREEE (reference sequence). This CDR3 is built from 13 residues. The V end lost 2 bases, the J end lost 5 bases, and 10 bases lay between the germline ends. CDR3 in DNA: TGTGCCAGCAGCTTCGGAAGCGAGGAGACCCAGTACTTC. This gives the protein CASSFGSEETQYF.

V and J are TRBV30 and TRBJ2-3; D is unresolved. The V gene's germline CDR1 is GTSNPN and CDR2 SVGIG (reference sequence). There are 12 residues in the CDR3. Trimming left V 0 bases short and J 6 bases short, with 7 bases between. CDR3 sequence reads: CAWSVRMDTQYF. In DNA form, the CDR3 reads TGTGCCTGGAGTGTAAGGATGGATACGCAGTATTTT.

The CDR3 region has the DNA TGTGCCAGCAGCCCCCGGTCAGTTAGAGGCTTCAATGAGCAGTTCTTC. Protein product: CASSPRSVRGFNEQFF. The chain is built from TRBV9 and TRBJ2-1; no definite D call. V shed 4 bases and J shed 6 bases, with 20 bases lying between them. The germline CDR1 and CDR2 sequences are SGDLS and YYNGEE. This CDR3 spans 16 amino acids. Filled out from reference TRBV9 and TRBJ2-1, the complete variable domain reads DSGVTQTPKHLITATGQRVTLRCSPRSGDLSVYWYQQSLDQGLQFLIQYYNGEERAKGNILERFSAQQFPDLHSELNLSSLELGDSALYFCASSPRSVRGFNEQFFGPGTRLTVL.

CDR3 DNA sequence: TGTGCCAGCAGCGTAGCTCGAGGACTAGGGAGGGAGACCCAGTACTTC. Amino acids: CASSVARGLGRETQYF. The chain carries TRBV9 and TRBJ2-5, with 7 positions matching TRBD2. V lost 0 bases and J lost 5; bases outside the gene matches: 10. The CDR3 extends over 16 amino acids. Germline CDR1 is SGDLS and CDR2 is YYNGEE.

The chain couples TRBV29-1 to TRBJ2-1; D remains ambiguous. CDR1 and CDR2 (germline): SQVTM, ANQGSEA. This CDR3 is 13 amino acids long. Trimming shortened V by 4 bases and J by 0 bases, and 7 bases separated the two germline ends. CDR3 loop: CSVVSGSYNEQFF. The CDR3 DNA reads as TGCAGCGTTGTGTCGGGCTCCTACAATGAGCAGTTCTTC.

V is TRBV27 and J is TRBJ1-3; D perhaps matches TRBD1 (6 bases). This CDR3 is 16 amino acids long. Germline values: CDR1 MNHEY, CDR2 SMNVEV (reference sequence). Trimming pared 4 bases from V and 0 bases from J, leaving 13 bases between. In DNA form, the CDR3 reads TGTGCCAGCAGTTCCCGGGACATACGCTCTGGAAACACCATATATTTT. Protein sequence: CASSSRDIRSGNTIYF.

This clone was found a few times. The chain couples TRBV5-1 to TRBJ2-3; no definite D call. This CDR3 is built from 14 residues. Germline CDR1 is SGHRS and CDR2 is YFSETQ. V lost 2 bases, J lost 0 bases, and 7 bases lay in between. DNA for the CDR3: TGCGCCAGCAGCTTCGCGGAGAGCACAGATACGCAGTATTTT. Its translation: CASSFAESTDTQYF.